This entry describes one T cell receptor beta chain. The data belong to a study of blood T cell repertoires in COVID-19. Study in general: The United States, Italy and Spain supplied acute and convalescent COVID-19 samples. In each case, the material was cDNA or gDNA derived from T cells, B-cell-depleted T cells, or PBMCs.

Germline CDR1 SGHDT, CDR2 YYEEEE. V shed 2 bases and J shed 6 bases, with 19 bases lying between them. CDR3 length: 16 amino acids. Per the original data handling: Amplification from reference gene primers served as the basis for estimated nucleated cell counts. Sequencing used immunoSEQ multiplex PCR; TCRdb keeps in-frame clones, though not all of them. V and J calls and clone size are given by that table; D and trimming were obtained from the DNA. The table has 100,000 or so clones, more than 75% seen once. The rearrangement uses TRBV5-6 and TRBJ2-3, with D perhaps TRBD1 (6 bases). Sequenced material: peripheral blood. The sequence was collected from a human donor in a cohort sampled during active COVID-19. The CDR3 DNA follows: TGTGCCAGCAGCTTAACCGTTCGTGGGGGCCAGGATACGCAGTATTTT. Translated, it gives CASSLTVRGGQDTQYF. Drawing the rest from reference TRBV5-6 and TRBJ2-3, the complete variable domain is DAGVTQSPTHLIKTRGQQVTLRCSPKSGHDTVSWYQQALGQGPQFIFQYYEEEERQRGNFPDRFSGHQFPNYSSELNVNALLLGDSALYLCASSLTVRGGQDTQYFGPGTRLTVL.